The 11 T cell receptor beta chains listed next were all sequenced from one sample in a study of T cells in Graves' hyperthyroidism and ophthalmopathy. RNA transcripts provided the source from which TCR beta CDR3 regions were amplified. The TCR CDR3 first-round RT-PCR relied on the HTBI primer set. TCRdb independently ran MiXCR on the multiplex PCR reads; one entry per CDR3 protein. The table shows 380,000 or so distinct CDR3 sequences, with roughly 14% occurring only once. The specimen was blood. These receptors were obtained from a man aged 30 to 45 with Graves' hyperthyroidism that later progressed to Graves' ophthalmopathy.

As to this clonotype: Just one base apart from a much larger clone, this may be a read error. No conserved phenylalanine or tryptophan is present at the end of the CDR3, so a read error is the likely explanation. This sequence joins TRBV5-1 and TRBJ2-3; TRBD1 is a possible D gene (5 bases). The CDR3 sequence is 18 residues long. Trimming cost V 5 bases and J 0 bases, with 22 bases left between them. Germline V gene sequence: CDR1 SGHRS, CDR2 YFSETQ. The CDR3 sequence is CASSPGVVSGASTDTQYC. In nucleotides, the CDR3 is TGCGCCAGCAGTCCTGGAGTCGTCTCTGGGGCTAGCACAGATACGCAGTATTGT.

This clonotype was detected ten times or more. This chain joins TRBV30 and TRBJ1-1; D ambiguous. This CDR3 has 13 amino acids. The germline gives CDR1 GTSNPN, CDR2 SVGIG (reference sequence). V shed 1 base and J shed 0 bases, with 6 bases lying between them. In DNA, the CDR3 is TGTGCCTGGAGTGACACTCTGAACACTGAAGCTTTCTTT. It codes for CAWSDTLNTEAFF.

This clonotype has ten or more counts. The V gene is TRBV2, the J gene TRBJ1-6; D is possibly TRBD1 (6 bases). The CDR3 is 15 amino acids. Germline CDR1 SNHLY, CDR2 FYNNEI. V was clipped by 6 bases and J by 9 bases, with 18 bases between them. This CDR3 is CASRTLGGLTSPLHF. The CDR3, as DNA: TGTGCCAGCAGGACCCTTGGGGGCCTGACTTCACCCCTCCACTTT.

The CDR3 sequence is CASSRGGTVGGGGTDTQYF. CDR3 sequence (DNA): TGTGCCAGCAGCCGGGGGGGGACAGTGGGGGGGGGTGGCACAGATACGCAGTATTTT. The V gene is TRBV7-2, the J gene TRBJ2-3, with D possibly being TRBD2 (8 bases). The CDR3 has 19 amino acids. In germline, CDR1 is SGHTA, CDR2 FQGNSA. Between the trimmed V and J ends, which lost 5 bases and 1 base, there was a span of 25 bases.

The rearrangement joins TRBV20-1 to TRBJ1-6; D uncertain. Trimming removed 0 bases at V and 10 bases at J, with 13 bases between. Per the germline V gene, CDR1 is DFQATT and CDR2 is SNEGSKA (reference sequence). The CDR3 extends over 14 amino acids. The CDR3 loop is CSARDYWGRSPLHF. As DNA, the CDR3 is TGCAGTGCTAGAGATTACTGGGGTCGCTCACCCCTCCACTTT.

This clonotype was recorded a few times. V gene TRBV5-1 combines with J gene TRBJ2-1; 9 bases fit TRBD2. CDR3 length: 18 amino acids. V lost 0 bases, J lost 7 bases, and 14 bases stayed unmatched. Germline V CDR1 and CDR2: SGHRS, YFSETQ. The CDR3 DNA reads TGCGCCAGCAGCTTGGTGTTCGGTCGGCGGGGGGGAAGTAATGAGCAGTTCTTC. This gives the protein CASSLVFGRRGGSNEQFF.

Worth noting for this clonotype: At one of its ends the junction is not consistent with the germline gene, which may arise from a read error. V usage is TRBV4-1 and J usage is TRBJ2-7; 9 nucleotides align to TRBD1. The germline V gene has CDR1 MGHRA and CDR2 YSYEKL. The CDR3 runs 16 residues. The CDR3 is CASSQDPGQGSYEHYF. In DNA form, the CDR3 reads TGCGCCAGCAGCCAAGATCCGGGACAGGGCTCCTACGAGCACTACTTC.

This clonotype has ten or more counts. This chain uses TRBV5-1 with TRBJ2-3; a weak D match, TRBD2 (5 bases). Germline V gene sequence: CDR1 SGHRS, CDR2 YFSETQ. The CDR3 runs 15 residues. Trimming took 4 bases from V and 6 from J, leaving 18 bases between them. Here the CDR3 reads CASSPRRLSGDTQYF. DNA for the CDR3: TGCGCCAGCAGCCCGAGGAGGCTATCAGGTGATACGCAGTATTTT.

This clonotype was recorded many times. This chain uses TRBV28 with TRBJ1-4; D is unresolved. CDR1 and CDR2 from the germline V gene are MDHEN and SYDVKM. V lost 5 bases and J lost 3, with 13 bases in between. The CDR3 covers 15 residues. The CDR3 coding sequence is TGTGCCAGCAGTCCCAACTCAGCCCCTAATGAAAAACTGTTTTTT. Translated: CASSPNSAPNEKLFF.

This clonotype has a count of ten or more. This chain connects TRBV5-6 to TRBJ2-5; D is uncertain. The CDR3 sequence is 13 residues long. V dropped 0 bases and J dropped 5 bases, with 8 bases sitting between them. Germline values: CDR1 SGHDT, CDR2 YYEEEE. Here the CDR3 DNA reads TGTGCCAGCAGCTTGGCTAGGTCGGAGACCCAGTACTTC. It translates to CASSLARSETQYF.

This clonotype was seen at least ten times. The chain has TRBV6-1 and TRBJ1-1, with a tentative D call TRBD1 (6 bases). CDR3 length: 11 amino acids. Trimming stripped 9 bases from V and 8 bases from J, with 13 bases between. The germline V gene has CDR1 MNHNS and CDR2 SASEGT. The CDR3 loop is CASGQWYEAFF. In DNA, the CDR3 is TGTGCCAGTGGACAGTGGTACGAAGCTTTCTTT.